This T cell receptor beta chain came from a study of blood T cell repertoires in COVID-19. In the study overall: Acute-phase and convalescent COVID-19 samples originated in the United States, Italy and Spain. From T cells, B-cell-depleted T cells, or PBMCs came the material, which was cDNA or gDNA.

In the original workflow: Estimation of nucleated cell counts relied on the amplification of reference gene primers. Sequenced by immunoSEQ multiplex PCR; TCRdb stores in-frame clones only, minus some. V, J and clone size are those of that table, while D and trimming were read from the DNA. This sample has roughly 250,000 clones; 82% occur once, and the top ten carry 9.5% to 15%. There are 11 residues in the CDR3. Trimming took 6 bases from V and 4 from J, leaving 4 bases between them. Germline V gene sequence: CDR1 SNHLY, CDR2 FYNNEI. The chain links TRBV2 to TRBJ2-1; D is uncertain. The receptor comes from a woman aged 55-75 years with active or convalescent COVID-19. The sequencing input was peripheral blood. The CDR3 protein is CASSRYNEQFF. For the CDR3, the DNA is TGTGCCAGCAGCCGGTACAATGAGCAGTTCTTC.